This T cell receptor (beta chain) was captured in a study of T cells of healthy individuals. In its sample, this clonotype was seen many times. Germline V lookup: CDR1 SGHTA, CDR2 FQGNSA. V dropped 5 bases and J dropped 3; count of bases not matched to a gene: 6. The CDR3 length is 15 residues. TCRdb re-called the 5' RACE reads through MiXCR, storing one row per CDR3 protein. The sample shows 40,000 to 45,000 distinct CDR3 sequences, 4.5% of them seen only once. The chain employs TRBV7-2 and TRBJ2-7; 11 nucleotides agree with TRBD2. The clonotype comes from a human donor in good health. The CDR3 is CASSAGTSGYYEQYF. The CDR3 DNA reads as TGTGCCAGCAGCGCCGGGACTAGCGGATACTACGAGCAGTACTTC.